These 26 T cell receptor beta chains originate from one sample sequenced in a study of T cells in Graves' hyperthyroidism and ophthalmopathy. Template material for amplifying TCR beta CDR3 regions consisted of RNA transcripts. The HTBI primer set drove a first-round RT-PCR of the TCR CDR3. TCRdb processed the multiplex PCR reads anew with MiXCR; each CDR3 protein has one entry. Of about 700,000 distinct CDR3 sequences in the sample, about 14% were seen once. The sequencing input was blood. These receptors were taken from a young woman with Graves' hyperthyroidism.

The V and J genes are TRBV28 and TRBJ2-7; 7 bases match TRBD1. V trimming: 6 bases; J trimming: 6 bases; junction bases outside the gene matches: 5. This CDR3 is built from 12 residues. Germline V gene sequence: CDR1 MDHEN, CDR2 SYDVKM. CDR3 coding DNA: TGTGCCAGCAGGTTAGGGGGCCTCGAGCAGTACTTC. Encoded protein: CASRLGGLEQYF. Full variable domain (outside the CDR3, taken from reference TRBV28 and TRBJ2-7): DVKVTQSSRYLVKRTGEKVFLECVQDMDHENMFWYRQDPGLGLRLIYFSYDVKMKEKGDIPEGYSVSREKKERFSLILESASTNQTSMYLCASRLGGLEQYFGPGTRLTVT.

This clonotype has at least ten counts. CDR3 residues: CASTTGDYEQYF. For the CDR3, the DNA is TGTGCCAGCACTACCGGGGACTACGAGCAGTACTTC. This chain joins TRBV12-3 or TRBV12-4 and TRBJ2-7; D perhaps matches TRBD2 (5 bases). The CDR3 spans 12 residues. V lost 7 bases and J 3 bases, leaving 10 bases between the germline ends.

This clonotype came up many times. This chain connects TRBV2 to TRBJ1-2; possibly TRBD1 for D (5 bases). Per the germline V gene, CDR1 is SNHLY and CDR2 is FYNNEI. CDR3 length: 13 amino acids. V was clipped by 4 bases and J by 4 bases, with 10 bases between them. CDR3 nucleotides: TGTGCCAGCAGTGTTCCCGACAGCTATGGCTACACCTTC. Translating gives CASSVPDSYGYTF.

This clonotype has a count of ten or more. V usage is TRBV29-1 and J usage is TRBJ1-2; 7 nucleotides agree with TRBD1. Losses at the gene ends were 4 bases for V and 4 bases for J; bases not matched to a gene: 9. The germline CDR1 and CDR2 sequences are SQVTM and ANQGSEA. The CDR3 runs to 14 residues. CDR3 coding DNA: TGCAGCGTTGCTATCTCAGGGGGAACCTATGGCTACACCTTC. Amino acid sequence: CSVAISGGTYGYTF.

Many counts were recorded for this clonotype. This chain uses TRBV11-2 with TRBJ2-7; D unresolved. Germline CDR1 reads SGHAT; CDR2 reads FQNNGV. The CDR3 consists of 15 residues. V was pared by 3 bases and J by 5 bases, with 17 bases between. The CDR3 DNA is TGTGCCAGCAGCTTCACTTCCTGGATGAGCGACGAGCAGTACTTC. This gives the protein CASSFTSWMSDEQYF.

This clonotype was seen a few times. The rearrangement uses TRBV10-2 and TRBJ2-7, with 7 nucleotides matching TRBD2. Per germline, CDR1 WSHSY and CDR2 SAAADI. The CDR3 spans 14 residues. The ends lost 6 bases at V and 3 bases at J; junction bases unmatched: 8. This chain's CDR3 is CASRASGTNYEQYF. Here the CDR3 DNA reads TGCGCCAGCAGGGCCAGCGGGACTAACTACGAGCAGTACTTC.

The rearrangement uses TRBV6-1 and TRBJ1-2; TRBD1 matches at 8 bases. The CDR3 is 14 amino acids. Germline V gene data show CDR1 as MNHNS and CDR2 as SASEGT. V shed 11 bases, J shed 7 bases, and the junction held 15 bases outside the gene matches. The DNA for the CDR3 is TGTGCCGCAAGGGGGACAGGAGGTAGTGGTGGCTACACCTTC. Its protein is CAARGTGGSGGYTF.

There are many counts of this clonotype. The J gene is TRBJ2-1, the V gene TRBV30; D gene unclear. Germline CDR1 and CDR2: GTSNPN and SVGIG (reference sequence). The CDR3 runs 15 residues. V dropped 4 bases and J dropped 2 bases, with 15 bases sitting between them. CDR3 nucleotide sequence: TGTGCCTGGACATCCTTTGGCGGACCCTACAATGAGCAGTTCTTC. It encodes CAWTSFGGPYNEQFF.

This clonotype came up a few times. The J gene is TRBJ2-1, the V gene TRBV5-1, with a possible D match to TRBD2 (6 bases). V shed 3 bases and J shed 4 bases, with 17 bases lying between them. The germline CDR1 and CDR2 sequences are SGHRS and YFSETQ. CDR3 size: 16 residues. The CDR3 DNA reads as TGCGCCAGCAGCTGGGACTCAACAGGATGGTACAATGAGCAGTTCTTC. Translation gives CASSWDSTGWYNEQFF.

The chain is built from TRBV6-1 and TRBJ2-3; 7 positions match TRBD2. J lost 2 bases, V lost 6 bases, and 11 bases had no gene match. In germline, CDR1 is MNHNS, CDR2 SASEGT. The CDR3 has 16 residues. CDR3 sequence reads: CASSQTRGSDTDTQYF. For the CDR3, the DNA is TGTGCCAGCAGCCAAACCCGCGGGAGTGACACAGATACGCAGTATTTT.

This clonotype was counted many times. The chain is built from TRBV11-3 and TRBJ2-7; 8 bases match TRBD1. Germline V gene sequence: CDR1 SGHNT, CDR2 YENEEA. The V and J ends lost 4 bases and 6 bases, in that order; junction bases with no gene match: 11. The CDR3 contains 15 residues. The CDR3 region has the DNA TGTGCCAGCAGCTCTTTCGACAGGGGAAGCGCCGAGCAGTACTTC. Protein sequence: CASSSFDRGSAEQYF.

This clonotype has ten or more counts. The V and J genes are TRBV6-5 and TRBJ2-7, with TRBD2 identical over 8 bases. The CDR3 has 19 residues. V shed 0 bases and J 1 base; nucleotides not matched to a gene: 14. Per the germline V gene, CDR1 is MNHEY and CDR2 is SVGAGI. The CDR3 bases are TGTGCCAGCAGTTACTCGAGAAGCTGGACGGGAGGGGGATCCTACGAGCAGTACTTC. Encoded protein: CASSYSRSWTGGGSYEQYF.

In this sample, this clonotype turned up many times. The chain uses TRBV28 and TRBJ2-7; TRBD1 or TRBD2 may be the D gene (5 bases each). Germline loops: CDR1 MDHEN, CDR2 SYDVKM. This CDR3 contains 14 residues. V shed 6 bases and J shed 4 bases, with 16 bases lying between them. The CDR3 sequence: CASRPPGRRYEQYF. As DNA, the CDR3 is TGTGCCAGCAGGCCGCCGGGACGCCGATACGAGCAGTACTTC.

This clonotype came up many times. This rearrangement joins TRBV6-2 or TRBV6-3 to TRBJ1-2; D gene unclear. CDR3 length: 11 residues. CDR1 is MNHEY, CDR2 SVGEGT, per germline. V lost 6 bases to trimming and J lost 3 bases, with 5 bases between them. The CDR3 coding sequence is TGTGCCAGCAGCTCCTACTATGGCTACACCTTC. This sequence encodes CASSSYYGYTF.

At least ten counts were recorded for this clonotype. The chain links TRBV13 to TRBJ1-1; 7 nucleotides agree with TRBD1. Germline V gene data show CDR1 as PRHDT and CDR2 as FYEKMQ (reference sequence). The CDR3 sequence is 14 residues long. V shed 3 bases and J 4 bases; nucleotides not matched to a gene: 5. The CDR3 loop is CASSFRGFSTEAFF. DNA of the CDR3: TGTGCCAGCAGCTTCAGGGGGTTCAGCACTGAAGCTTTCTTT.

As to this clonotype: Mismatch with germline at one junction end may stem from a read error. The chain recombines TRBV12-3 or TRBV12-4 with TRBJ2-1; tentatively, D is TRBD2 (6 bases). The CDR3 has 14 residues. CDR3 region: CVSSFGEEYNEQFF. The CDR3 DNA is TGTGTCAGCAGTTTTGGGGAGGAGTACAATGAGCAGTTCTTC.

This clonotype was seen just once. Compared with germline, one end of the junction differs, possibly owing to a read error. The chain uses TRBV19 and TRBJ1-2, with 8 positions matching TRBD1. This CDR3 contains 17 residues. Per germline, CDR1 LNHDA and CDR2 SQIVND (reference sequence). In DNA form, the CDR3 reads TGTGCCAGTAGTCCCATGTCCAGGGGGCGATCTCCCTATGGCTACGCCTTC. Translation: CASSPMSRGRSPYGYAF.

As to this clonotype: This could be a read error, since a much larger clone is one nucleotide away. The CDR3 here is CASIAGGGTGQFF. CDR3 DNA sequence: TGTGCCAGCATAGCGGGAGGGGGGACTGGGCAGTTCTTC. The chain combines TRBV12-3 or TRBV12-4 with TRBJ2-1; 11 bases map to TRBD2. Trimming removed 7 bases from V and 12 bases from J; junction bases left unmatched: 8. CDR3 length equals 13 residues.

This sequence joins TRBV6-5 and TRBJ2-7; maybe TRBD2 (6 bases). Trimming took off 0 bases at V and 3 bases at J, with 18 bases between the two ends. This CDR3 contains 17 residues. Germline CDR1 is MNHEY and CDR2 is SVGAGI. CDR3 coding DNA: TGTGCCAGCAGTTACTCTCCGGGAGTGGGCGTAGGCTACGAGCAGTACTTC. This translates into CASSYSPGVGVGYEQYF.

This clonotype was detected a few times. The chain is built from TRBV5-1 and TRBJ2-1, with D uncertain. This CDR3 has 13 amino acids. Germline values: CDR1 SGHRS, CDR2 YFSETQ. Trimming pared 2 bases from V and 7 bases from J, leaving 10 bases between. This chain's CDR3 is CASSFLSRNEQFF. CDR3 DNA: TGCGCCAGCAGCTTCCTTAGTCGAAATGAGCAGTTCTTC.

At least ten counts were recorded for this clonotype. This chain joins TRBV7-2 and TRBJ2-4; no clear D. Germline loops: CDR1 SGHTA, CDR2 FQGNSA. The CDR3 runs to 18 residues. Trimming shortened V by 0 bases and J by 0 bases, and 15 bases separated the two germline ends. CDR3 coding DNA: TGTGCCAGCAGCTTAGCAAGGGTACTGGGATTAGCCAAAAACATTCAGTACTTC. Its protein is CASSLARVLGLAKNIQYF.

V is TRBV20-1 and J is TRBJ1-1, with TRBD1 identical over 9 bases. Looked up from germline, CDR1 is DFQATT and CDR2 is SNEGSKA (reference sequence). This CDR3 comprises 14 residues. Trimming cost V 4 bases and J 0 bases; bases outside gene matches: 3. CDR3 nucleotides: TGCAGTGCTACCAGGGACAGGGTGAACACTGAAGCTTTCTTT. It codes for CSATRDRVNTEAFF.

The chain carries TRBV2 and TRBJ2-5; no clear D gene. Trimming shortened V by 1 base and J by 5 bases, and 5 bases separated the two germline ends. Germline CDR1 SNHLY, CDR2 FYNNEI. The CDR3 is 12 residues long. The chain's CDR3 is CASSEGAETQYF. As DNA, the CDR3 is TGTGCCAGCAGTGAAGGGGCGGAGACCCAGTACTTC.

V usage is TRBV19 and J usage is TRBJ1-2, with D unclear. V was cut by 1 base and J by 6 bases, with 6 bases left in between. This CDR3 region has 12 residues. Germline assignment: CDR1 LNHDA and CDR2 SQIVND (reference sequence). The CDR3 nucleotides read TGTGCCAGTAGTATAGGCCTTGATGGCTACACCTTC. Its protein product is CASSIGLDGYTF. Combining the CDR3 with reference TRBV19 and TRBJ1-2 gives the whole variable domain DGGITQSPKYLFRKEGQNVTLSCEQNLNHDAMYWYRQDPGQGLRLIYYSQIVNDFQKGDIAEGYSVSREKKESFPLTVTSAQKNPTAFYLCASSIGLDGYTFGSGTRLTVV.

In the case of this clonotype: Since a much larger clone is just one base distant, this may be a read error. This sequence joins TRBV28 and TRBJ2-1; no clear D gene. CDR1 and CDR2 (germline): MDHEN, SYDVKM. The length of the CDR3 is 14 residues. The CDR3 region is CASTFSGIYNERFF. As DNA, the CDR3 is TGTGCCAGCACCTTTTCCGGAATCTACAATGAGCGGTTCTTC.

In this sample, this clonotype turned up many times. The chain combines TRBV28 with TRBJ1-2; maybe TRBD1 (6 bases). Germline loops: CDR1 MDHEN, CDR2 SYDVKM. The ends were cut back, 5 bases at V and 12 bases at J, with 25 bases in the middle. This CDR3 spans 15 amino acids. Here the CDR3 DNA reads TGTGCCAGCAGTCCCCTCCGTGCAGGGGCCCAACTTGACACCTTC. Amino acids: CASSPLRAGAQLDTF.